Shown below are 20 T cell receptor beta chains from a single sample sequenced in a study of shared clonotypes between healthy human individuals. Assay: immunoSEQ multiplex PCR; the TCRdb copy retains only in-frame clones and omits some. The table records about 2 million clones, about 95% of them present only once. Material for sequencing was naive CD4+ T cells sorted from blood. The subset denotes: CD45RA+ positively selected. The receptors were sampled from a man aged 18 to 35 in good health.

V usage is TRBV11-2 and J usage is TRBJ2-5; 10 positions agree with TRBD2. Germline CDR1 is SGHAT and CDR2 is FQNNGV. The CDR3 sequence is 15 residues long. V was pared by 7 bases and J by 5 bases, with 10 bases of the junction left unmatched. The CDR3 here is CASNGAGGPIETQYF. The CDR3 bases are TGTGCCAGCAACGGAGCGGGAGGGCCGATTGAGACCCAGTACTTC. The full variable domain, rest sourced from reference TRBV11-2 and TRBJ2-5, is EAGVAQSPRYKIIEKRQSVAFWCNPISGHATLYWYQQILGQGPKLLIQFQNNGVVDDSQLPKDRFSAERLKGVDSTLKIQPAKLEDSAVYLCASNGAGGPIETQYFGPGTRLLVL.

This rearrangement joins TRBV30 to TRBJ2-3; 10 nucleotides align to TRBD2. Germline CDR1 is GTSNPN and CDR2 is SVGIG (reference sequence). The length of the CDR3 is 12 residues. Trimming cost V 2 bases and J 11 bases; bases outside gene matches: 4. CDR3 bases: TGTGCCTGGAGTCCCGGACTAGCGGTGCAGTATTTT. Residues: CAWSPGLAVQYF.

This sequence joins TRBV7-2 and TRBJ2-2; TRBD1 is a possible D gene (6 bases). In germline, CDR1 is SGHTA, CDR2 FQGNSA. The CDR3 is 17 residues long. V lost 5 bases, J lost 6 bases, and 22 bases lay in between. CDR3 nucleotides: TGTGCCAGCAGCCCCGGCCTGAGGGGGTTCGGGGCCGGGGAGCTGTTTTTT. This gives the protein CASSPGLRGFGAGELFF.

The V and J genes are TRBV6-5 and TRBJ1-6; tentative D call: TRBD1 (6 bases). V was pared by 6 bases and J by 6 bases, with 9 bases between. This CDR3 spans 13 amino acids. CDR1 and CDR2 from the germline V gene are MNHEY and SVGAGI. CDR3 nucleotides: TGTGCCAGCAGACGGACAGTTAATTCACCCCTCCACTTT. Protein product: CASRRTVNSPLHF.

The gene calls are TRBV18 and TRBJ2-5; possible D gene TRBD1, 5 bases. The CDR3 runs 14 residues. V dropped 0 bases and J dropped 5 bases, with 10 bases sitting between them. Germline assignment: CDR1 KGHSH and CDR2 LQKENI. For the CDR3, the DNA is TGTGCCAGCTCACCACCGGGGTCAGGGGAGACCCAGTACTTC. It is translated as CASSPPGSGETQYF.

The gene calls are TRBV15 and TRBJ1-4; tentatively, D is TRBD1 (5 bases). V was cut by 4 bases and J by 7 bases, with 13 bases left in between. The germline CDR1 and CDR2 sequences are LNHNV and YYDKDF (reference sequence). The CDR3 contains 14 residues. The CDR3: CATSTKGAFEKLFF. Written as DNA, the CDR3 is TGTGCCACCAGCACCAAAGGGGCGTTTGAAAAACTGTTTTTT.

This CDR3 reads CASSQLRGAANYGYTF. The CDR3, as DNA: TGCGCCAGCAGCCAATTGAGGGGGGCCGCTAACTATGGCTACACCTTC. The chain has TRBV4-1 and TRBJ1-2; a weak D match, TRBD1 (6 bases). The CDR3 covers 16 residues. V shed 2 bases and J shed 0 bases, with 13 bases lying between them. Looked up from germline, CDR1 is MGHRA and CDR2 is YSYEKL.

A note on this clone: The same CDR3 can be traced to other DNA sequences in this sample. The CDR3 sequence: CASSEDRIYEQYF. CDR3 DNA: TGTGCCAGCAGTGAAGACCGGATCTACGAGCAGTACTTC. The chain couples TRBV2 to TRBJ2-7, with D unclear. Germline V gene sequence: CDR1 SNHLY, CDR2 FYNNEI. With 1 base removed from V and 3 bases from J, the gap between germline ends came to 7 bases. The CDR3 is made up of 13 amino acids.

The V and J genes are TRBV7-9 and TRBJ1-1, with D uncertain. V was cut by 6 bases and J by 8 bases, with 10 bases left in between. The CDR3 is 11 residues long. Per germline, CDR1 SEHNR and CDR2 FQNEAQ (reference sequence). CDR3 protein: CASSSLREAFF. The CDR3 region has the DNA TGTGCCAGCAGTTCCCTCAGGGAAGCTTTCTTT.

The rearrangement links TRBV19 to TRBJ2-1; perhaps D is TRBD1 or TRBD2 (5 bases each). Trimming removed 6 bases from V and 8 bases from J, with 11 bases in between. CDR3 size: 12 residues. From germline, CDR1 is LNHDA and CDR2 SQIVND (reference sequence). The CDR3 bases are TGTGCCAGTAGGGGGGTAACCCATGAGCAGTTCTTC. Protein sequence: CASRGVTHEQFF.

Regarding this clone: This may come from a read error, since a much larger clone is one base off. V gene TRBV10-3 combines with J gene TRBJ2-7, with 8 bases aligning to TRBD1. J gave up 5 bases and V 8 bases, and 8 bases lay outside the gene matches. Germline V CDR1 and CDR2: ENHRY, SYGVKD. The CDR3 extends over 13 amino acids. The CDR3 protein is CAIGWTGLDEQYF. CDR3 nucleotides: TGTGCCATCGGCTGGACAGGGTTAGACGAGCAGTACTTC.

The V gene is TRBV2, the J gene TRBJ2-1, with TRBD2 identical over 16 bases. Trimming removed 7 bases from V and 7 bases from J; junction bases left unmatched: 4. CDR3 size: 15 residues. CDR1 is SNHLY, CDR2 FYNNEI, per germline. The CDR3 coding sequence is TGTGCCAGCATCTTGGGACTAGCGGGGGGGAATGAGCAGTTCTTC. Amino acids: CASILGLAGGNEQFF.

The rearrangement uses TRBV27 and TRBJ1-1, with D perhaps matching TRBD1 (5 bases). The CDR3 contains 11 residues. Per germline, CDR1 MNHEY and CDR2 SMNVEV (reference sequence). V gave up 10 bases and J gave up 2 bases, with 8 bases separating them. CDR3 sequence reads: CAIRDNTEAFF. Written as DNA, the CDR3 is TGTGCCATCCGGGACAACACTGAAGCTTTCTTT.

This clone was found once. The chain employs TRBV10-3 and TRBJ1-4; TRBD1 matches 7 bases. V gave up 5 bases and J gave up 8 bases; unmatched junction bases: 8. The CDR3 runs 14 residues. Germline V gene data show CDR1 as ENHRY and CDR2 as SYGVKD. The chain's CDR3 is CAISPGGGGEKLFF. The CDR3 nucleotides are TGTGCCATCAGTCCCGGAGGGGGCGGCGAAAAACTGTTTTTT.

This sequence joins TRBV28 and TRBJ1-4; D may be TRBD1 (5 bases). Germline V CDR1 and CDR2: MDHEN, SYDVKM. The V end was cut by 8 bases, the J end by 3 bases, with 10 bases between. CDR3 size: 13 residues. CDR3 region: CASGGEANEKLFF. CDR3 bases: TGTGCCAGCGGGGGAGAAGCTAATGAAAAACTGTTTTTT.

This chain connects TRBV5-8 to TRBJ2-7, with 7 bases that match TRBD1. V gave up 4 bases and J gave up 3 bases; unmatched junction bases: 16. The CDR3 is made up of 17 amino acids. CDR1 SGHTS and CDR2 YDEGEE come from the germline V gene. The CDR3 DNA sequence: TGTGCCAGCAGCCCACCGCCAAGGGGGCCTACCTTCTACGAGCAGTACTTC. It encodes CASSPPPRGPTFYEQYF.

V gene TRBV6-7 combines with J gene TRBJ1-3; 9 bases fit TRBD1. TRBV6-7 is assigned to the ORF class and has an uncertain function. V was pared by 9 bases and J by 7 bases, with 4 bases of the junction left unmatched. The CDR3 contains 12 residues. CDR3 sequence (DNA): TGTGCCAGGGGGGGACAGGGTAACACCATATATTTT. It translates to CARGGQGNTIYF.

This sequence joins TRBV19 and TRBJ1-4, with 7 bases matching TRBD1. Per the germline V gene, CDR1 is LNHDA and CDR2 is SQIVND (reference sequence). The CDR3 runs to 14 residues. V dropped 8 bases and J dropped 1; count of bases not matched to a gene: 4. DNA of the CDR3: TGTGCCAGTCGCCGGGACAGAACTAATGAAAAACTGTTTTTT. Its translation is CASRRDRTNEKLFF.

As to this clone: Sequence at one end of the junction differs from germline and may be a read error. DNA of the CDR3: TGTGCCAGCAGTACCCCCAGGGGGCGGGCTGTCTTC. Protein product: CASSTPRGRAVF. The chain employs TRBV6-5 and TRBJ2-1; TRBD1 matches 8 bases. This CDR3 is 12 amino acids long. CDR1 and CDR2 from the germline V gene are MNHEY and SVGAGI.

In regard to this clone: The junction departs from germline at one end; a sequencing error may be responsible. The V gene is TRBV7-9, the J gene TRBJ1-5; 10 positions agree with TRBD1. This CDR3 is 17 amino acids long. Looked up from germline, CDR1 is SEHNR and CDR2 is FQNEAQ (reference sequence). Here the CDR3 reads CASTLWYGTGDNQPQHF. The CDR3 DNA follows: TGTGCCAGCACCTTATGGTATGGGACAGGGGACAATCAGCCCCAGCATTTT.